These 27 T cell receptor beta chains were sequenced from one sample in a study of cytomegalovirus exposure and HLA in healthy donors. The PCR employed 60 Vbeta primers together with 13 Jbeta primers. TCRdb's table, derived via immunoSEQ multiplex PCR, lists solely in-frame clones and lacks some. The table records around 100,000 clones, roughly 66% of them present only once. The sample consisted of PBMCs. The source of these receptors is a woman aged 25-40 years in good health and CMV-seronegative.

To note about this clone: One end of the junction is discordant with germline, which a read error may explain. The chain has TRBV6-5 and TRBJ2-4, with 8 bases lining up with TRBD1. This CDR3 is built from 12 residues. Looked up from germline, CDR1 is MNHEY and CDR2 is SVGAGI. This CDR3 reads CASSPGTGQVSF. DNA of the CDR3: TGTGCCAGCTCCCCCGGAACGGGACAGGTGTCTTTC.

The V call is TRBV2, the J call TRBJ2-5; 9 nucleotides agree with TRBD1. CDR1 and CDR2 (germline): SNHLY, FYNNEI. The CDR3 sequence is 14 residues long. J gave up 5 bases and V 7 bases, and 8 bases lay outside the gene matches. The chain's CDR3 is CASTGQGTGETQYF. The CDR3, as DNA: TGTGCCAGCACGGGACAGGGTACTGGGGAGACCCAGTACTTC.

The DNA of the CDR3 is TGCGCCAGCAGCCCGGGACACTCGAACACTGAAGCTTTCTTT. Protein sequence: CASSPGHSNTEAFF. The chain links TRBV5-1 to TRBJ1-1, with D perhaps matching TRBD1 (6 bases). V was trimmed by 4 bases and J by 1 base, leaving 11 bases between them. The CDR3 has 14 residues. Germline V CDR1 and CDR2: SGHRS, YFSETQ.

The V call is TRBV11-2, the J call TRBJ2-1; maybe TRBD2 (5 bases). The CDR3 sequence is 15 residues long. The V gene lost 6 bases and the J gene lost 2 bases, with 14 bases spanning the gap. Germline V CDR1 and CDR2: SGHAT, FQNNGV. CDR3 sequence: CASSQRNGAYNEQFF. CDR3 sequence (DNA): TGTGCCAGCAGTCAGCGGAATGGGGCCTACAATGAGCAGTTCTTC.

This sequence joins TRBV27 and TRBJ2-2, with TRBD1 as a possible D gene (5 bases). CDR1 is MNHEY and CDR2 is SMNVEV in the germline V gene (reference sequence). V was shortened by 7 bases and J by 2 bases, with 14 bases between the two germline ends. The CDR3 is 15 residues long. CDR3 sequence: CASKSRQTNTGELFF. The DNA for the CDR3 is TGTGCCAGCAAGTCTAGACAGACCAACACCGGGGAGCTGTTTTTT.

The rearrangement uses TRBV4-1 and TRBJ1-1; no clear D gene. The CDR3 is 15 residues long. CDR1 and CDR2 (germline): MGHRA, YSYEKL. V lost 4 bases and J lost 0, with 12 bases in between. The CDR3 reads CASSPREPMNTEAFF. For the CDR3, the DNA is TGCGCCAGCAGCCCTCGCGAGCCCATGAACACTGAAGCTTTCTTT.

The chain links TRBV28 to TRBJ2-5, with 8 positions matching TRBD2. This CDR3 has 16 residues. Germline lookup yields CDR1 MDHEN and CDR2 SYDVKM. Germline trimming cut 5 bases from V and 4 bases from J; bases unmatched to any gene: 12. The CDR3 DNA reads as TGTGCCAGCAGTCCCCCCCCTGGAGCGGGAGTAGAGACCCAGTACTTC. It translates to CASSPPPGAGVETQYF.

The chain uses TRBV6-5 and TRBJ2-7; possible D gene TRBD2, 6 bases. The germline V and J ends were trimmed by 6 bases and 0 bases, with 15 bases remaining between them. CDR1 is MNHEY, CDR2 SVGAGI, per germline. The CDR3 totals 15 residues. CDR3 loop: CASRRTIGSSYEQYF. The CDR3 nucleotides are TGTGCCAGCAGACGTACCATCGGGAGCTCCTACGAGCAGTACTTC.

V and J are TRBV23-1 and TRBJ1-6, with 8 bases matching TRBD1. TRBV23-1 is an ORF, and what it does is uncertain. CDR3 length: 16 amino acids. V trimming: 3 bases; J trimming: 7 bases; junction bases outside the gene matches: 8. The CDR3 region is CASSQPDRGKNSPLHF. In DNA, the CDR3 is TGCGCCAGCAGTCAGCCTGACAGGGGTAAGAATTCACCCCTCCACTTT.

The chain is built from TRBV4-1 and TRBJ2-5; weak D call: TRBD1 (6 bases). Germline CDR1 reads MGHRA; CDR2 reads YSYEKL. V was clipped by 2 bases and J by 1 base, with 11 bases between them. The CDR3 has 15 residues. CDR3: CASSQTGLAQETQYF. The CDR3 region has the DNA TGCGCCAGCAGCCAAACAGGGTTGGCCCAAGAGACCCAGTACTTC.

This clone was seen only a few times. The chain carries TRBV10-3 and TRBJ1-3; 11 bases fit TRBD1. CDR3 length: 15 amino acids. The V gene's germline CDR1 is ENHRY and CDR2 SYGVKD. The ends lost 10 bases at V and 4 bases at J; junction bases unmatched: 9. CDR3 protein: CASGTGGMGGNTIYF. The CDR3, as DNA: TGTGCCAGTGGGACAGGGGGAATGGGCGGAAACACCATATATTTT.

This clone was counted a few times. V gene TRBV30 combines with J gene TRBJ2-3, with a weak D call TRBD2 (6 bases). V shed 5 bases and J shed 1 base, with 10 bases lying between them. CDR3 length: 13 residues. Looked up from germline, CDR1 is GTSNPN and CDR2 is SVGIG (reference sequence). The CDR3: CAWGGLGTDTQYF. The CDR3 nucleotides are TGTGCCTGGGGGGGGTTGGGCACAGATACGCAGTATTTT.

In DNA, the CDR3 is TGTGCCAGCAGCAATGGGCGGACAGGGAATTCCCCTTCCTACGAGCAGTACTTC. It encodes CASSNGRTGNSPSYEQYF. The chain links TRBV21-1 to TRBJ2-7; the D call TRBD1 from the table was never checked on the DNA. TRBV21-1 represents a pseudogene. The CDR3 has 18 residues.

This clone was picked up a small number of times. V usage is TRBV4-1 and J usage is TRBJ2-3; weak D call: TRBD1 (5 bases). CDR1 is MGHRA and CDR2 is YSYEKL in the germline V gene. CDR3 size: 16 residues. Trimming took 1 base from V and 6 from J, leaving 17 bases between them. The CDR3 bases are TGCGCCAGCAGCCAAGTGGCCTCGGTAGCAGGGGATACGCAGTATTTT. The encoded protein is CASSQVASVAGDTQYF.

J is TRBJ2-5 and V is TRBV5-4; TRBD1 aligns across 10 bases. Germline CDR1 SGHNT, CDR2 YYREEE (reference sequence). The CDR3 has 15 residues. V shed 0 bases and J 5 bases; nucleotides not matched to a gene: 4. CDR3 protein: CASSLGQGAGETQYF. The CDR3 DNA reads TGTGCCAGCAGCTTGGGACAGGGGGCTGGGGAGACCCAGTACTTC.

A few counts support this clone. The chain joins TRBV7-2 to TRBJ1-1; 11 bases map to TRBD1. The ends lost 5 bases at V and 4 bases at J; junction bases unmatched: 3. CDR3 length: 14 amino acids. Germline CDR1 and CDR2: SGHTA and FQGNSA. CDR3: CASSRDRGGTEAFF. CDR3 nucleotides: TGTGCCAGCAGCCGGGACAGGGGGGGCACTGAAGCTTTCTTT.

V is TRBV4-1 and J is TRBJ2-2; 10 nucleotides line up with TRBD2. The V segment lost 6 bases and the J segment 1 base; nucleotides outside the gene matches: 11. Germline-derived CDR1 and CDR2 are MGHRA and YSYEKL. The CDR3 totals 18 residues. The CDR3 spells CASRRLAGEVRNTGELFF. Written as DNA, the CDR3 is TGCGCCAGCAGGAGGCTAGCGGGAGAGGTGAGGAACACCGGGGAGCTGTTTTTT.

The chain recombines TRBV7-2 with TRBJ1-5; TRBD1 agrees at 8 bases. Germline CDR1 reads SGHTA; CDR2 reads FQGNSA. V lost 5 bases, J lost 6 bases, and 3 bases stayed unmatched. The CDR3 is made up of 13 amino acids. The CDR3 is CASSSDRGQPQHF. CDR3 nucleotide sequence: TGTGCCAGCAGCAGTGACAGGGGTCAGCCCCAGCATTTT.

The rearrangement links TRBV11-2 to TRBJ1-2; 11 positions agree with TRBD1. Germline CDR1 reads SGHAT; CDR2 reads FQNNGV. With V trimmed by 0 bases and J by 10 bases, 7 bases remained unmatched. The CDR3 totals 15 residues. CDR3 loop: CASSLDTRTGGDYTF. CDR3 nucleotide sequence: TGTGCCAGCAGCTTAGATACTCGGACAGGGGGCGACTACACCTTC.

This clone occurred a few times. The rearrangement links TRBV6-5 to TRBJ2-7, with a weak D call TRBD1 (5 bases). The CDR3 covers 12 residues. Germline V gene data show CDR1 as MNHEY and CDR2 as SVGAGI. V shed 5 bases and J shed 3 bases, with 8 bases lying between them. The CDR3 region is CASSTDSYEQYF. The CDR3, as DNA: TGTGCCAGCAGTACCGACAGCTACGAGCAGTACTTC.

The chain joins TRBV4-3 to TRBJ2-5; the match to TRBD1 covers 9 bases. Trimming at V came to 0 bases and at J to 4 bases, leaving 3 bases not matched to a gene. Germline V gene sequence: CDR1 LGHNA, CDR2 YSLEER. The CDR3 length is 15 residues. CDR3: CASSQEAGQGETQYF. The DNA of the CDR3 is TGCGCCAGCAGCCAAGAGGCGGGACAGGGAGAGACCCAGTACTTC.

V is TRBV29-1 and J is TRBJ2-1; D not resolved. Per germline, CDR1 SQVTM and CDR2 ANQGSEA. Between the trimmed V and J ends, which lost 3 bases and 9 bases, there was a span of 18 bases. This CDR3 region has 14 residues. The CDR3 nucleotides are TGCAGCGTTGACCCTAGGTATTCCTCGGGTGAGCAGTTCTTC. Its translation is CSVDPRYSSGEQFF.

This clone appeared a few times. V gene TRBV2 combines with J gene TRBJ2-3, with no clear D. This CDR3 spans 14 amino acids. Germline V gene data show CDR1 as SNHLY and CDR2 as FYNNEI. Trimming stripped 7 bases from V and 1 base from J, with 12 bases between. CDR3 residues: CASMRLPRTDTQYF. CDR3 sequence (DNA): TGTGCCAGCATGAGGCTCCCGCGCACAGATACGCAGTATTTT.

The chain carries TRBV10-2 and TRBJ2-5; TRBD1 agrees at 9 bases. The end of the DNA fits TRBJ2-7 better, so the J call may be wrong. The CDR3 has 13 residues. Germline CDR1 WSHSY, CDR2 SAAADI. The CDR3 DNA follows: TGCGCCAGCAGGGGGACAGGGCGCTACGAGCAGTACTTC. It codes for CASRGTGRYEQYF.

The CDR3 reads CASSATSGRYSTQYF. For the CDR3, the DNA is TGTGCCAGCTCAGCGACTAGCGGGAGGTACAGTACGCAGTATTTT. The chain combines TRBV18 with TRBJ2-3, with TRBD2 matching 13 bases. The J segment lost 8 bases and the V segment lost 5 bases, leaving 7 bases of the junction unmatched. Germline V gene data show CDR1 as KGHSH and CDR2 as LQKENI. CDR3 length: 15 residues.

V gene TRBV9 combines with J gene TRBJ1-2, with D maybe TRBD1 (5 bases). From germline, CDR1 is SGDLS and CDR2 YYNGEE. V was trimmed by 3 bases and J by 3 bases, leaving 12 bases between them. The CDR3 length is 14 residues. CDR3 coding DNA: TGTGCCAGCAGCGCGGTCAGGGATCACTATGGCTACACCTTC. The encoded protein is CASSAVRDHYGYTF.

This clone was counted between two and nine times. The J gene is TRBJ1-2, the V gene TRBV20-1; possibly TRBD1 for D (5 bases). Trimming left V 2 bases short and J 8 bases short, with 9 bases between. The germline gives CDR1 DFQATT, CDR2 SNEGSKA (reference sequence). The CDR3 sequence is 11 residues long. The CDR3 DNA is TGCAGTGCTAGACAGGGATACGGCTACACCTTC. This encodes CSARQGYGYTF.